This is a list of T cell receptor beta chains from one sample in a study of blood T cells in healthy people across ages. In TCRdb, the 5' RACE reads were re-called with MiXCR into one record per CDR3 protein. Here the sample spans 1,500,000 or so distinct CDR3 sequences, 40% to 45% being singletons. The sequenced sample consisted of blood. The receptor source for this set is a woman aged 18-29 years in good health. Each CDR3 is given with its conserved first and last residue. The D gene is left open where the match is weak. Not all rows give a size; the values are once, few, many and, for expanded clones, a class.

V gene	clone size	D gene	J gene	CDR3 DNA	CDR3 protein
TRBV7-2	-	-	TRBJ2-1	TGTGCCAGCAGCTTAGGCGCTTGGAATGAGCAGTTCTTC	CASSLGAWNEQFF
TRBV20-1	few	TRBD2	TRBJ2-3	TGCAGTGCCGACGGACTAGCGGGAGAGGTAGGGGGCACAGATACGCAGTATTTT	CSADGLAGEVGGTDTQYF
TRBV12-3/TRBV12-4	few	TRBD1	TRBJ2-1	TGTGCCAGCAGTCCCCGGACAGGGAATTTAGGTGGGCGCTACAATGAGCAGTTCTTC	CASSPRTGNLGGRYNEQFF
TRBV7-9	-	TRBD1	TRBJ2-1	TGTGCCAGCAGCTCGTTATTGGGACAGGGGTTGAATGAGCAGTTCTTC	CASSSLLGQGLNEQFF
TRBV7-6	-	TRBD1	TRBJ1-2	TGTGCCAGCAGCTCTGGGACAGGGGCCTTCTATGGCTACACCTTC	CASSSGTGAFYGYTF
TRBV4-2	-	-	TRBJ2-7	TGTGCCAGCAGCCAAGAACGACGGCCTGACGAGCAGTACTTC	CASSQERRPDEQYF
TRBV4-2	-	-	TRBJ1-4	TGTGCCAGCAGCCAAGATTGGGCGGTAGGGAAACTGTTTTTT	CASSQDWAVGKLFF
TRBV5-1	few	-	TRBJ2-6	TGCGCCAGCAGCTGGGATAACTCTGGGGCCAACGTCCTGACTTTC	CASSWDNSGANVLTF
TRBV4-1	-	-	TRBJ2-7	TGCGCCAGCAGCCAAGCGGGCAGGGACGAGCAGTACTTC	CASSQAGRDEQYF
TRBV4-3	-	-	TRBJ1-4	TGCGCCAGCAGCCCTCACGCACGGTTTAATGAAAAACTGTTTTTT	CASSPHARFNEKLFF
TRBV18	few	-	TRBJ1-1	TGTGCCAGCTCACCACCGGGTTGGGGTGAAGCTTTCTTT	CASSPPGWGEAFF
TRBV7-9	few	-	TRBJ2-5	TGTGCCAGCAGTCCTAGACAGAAATCTGGGGAGACCCAGTACTTC	CASSPRQKSGETQYF
TRBV12-3/TRBV12-4	-	TRBD2	TRBJ2-2	TGTGCCAGCGGGCCGGGACTAGCGGGGCGAACGAACACCGGGGAGCTGTTTTTT	CASGPGLAGRTNTGELFF
TRBV20-1	-	-	TRBJ1-2	TGCAGTGCTAGAGATGGTCGCGGCTACACCTTC	CSARDGRGYTF
TRBV6-5	-	TRBD2	TRBJ2-7	TGTGCCAGCAGAGAACAACTAGCGGGAGCAAACGAGCAGTACTTC	CASREQLAGANEQYF
TRBV7-2	-	TRBD2	TRBJ2-7	TGTGCCAGCAGCCCAGGACTAGGGCCCTTCCTCGAGCAGTACTTC	CASSPGLGPFLEQYF
TRBV6-5	-	TRBD1	TRBJ2-7	TGTGCCAGCAGTTACTCTCCGACAGGGAGTTCCTACGAGCAGTACTTC	CASSYSPTGSSYEQYF
TRBV12-3/TRBV12-4	-	-	TRBJ1-1	TGTGCCAGCAGTTTAGCGCTTTTTTCGGGGGGAGGCACTGAAGCTTTCTTT	CASSLALFSGGGTEAFF
TRBV24-1	-	-	TRBJ2-1	TGTGCCACCAGTGATTTGCTTCCGGGGACGTTGAATGAGCAGTTCTTC	CATSDLLPGTLNEQFF
TRBV13	-	-	TRBJ2-7	TGTGCCAGCAGCGGGGGACCGCAACCCTACGAGCAGTACTTC	CASSGGPQPYEQYF